The 20 T cell receptor beta chains in this list originate from one sample, sequenced in a study of T cells in tumors and immune-related adverse events. Sequenced by immunoSEQ multiplex PCR; TCRdb stores in-frame clones only, minus some. The sample lists around 8,300 clones, about 93% seen once, with about 2% in the top ten. The input for sequencing was lymph node tissue, taken from a patient treated with anti-PD-1 therapy. These receptors originate from a female donor with metastatic renal cell carcinoma.

This chain uses TRBV7-2 with TRBJ2-7; D may be TRBD1 (6 bases). The germline V gene encodes CDR1 SGHTA and CDR2 FQGNSA. V shed 4 bases and J shed 1 base, with 11 bases lying between them. CDR3 length: 14 residues. Written as DNA, the CDR3 is TGTGCCAGCAGCTCGGACAGCCAGTCCTACGAGCAGTACTTC. Protein sequence: CASSSDSQSYEQYF.

The chain has TRBV7-9 and TRBJ1-2; weak D call: TRBD1 (5 bases). Germline V gives CDR1 SEHNR, CDR2 FQNEAQ (reference sequence). The CDR3 totals 15 residues. The V end lost 2 bases, the J end lost 1 base, and 11 bases lay between the germline ends. The CDR3 spells CASSLWDYNNYGYTF. The CDR3 region has the DNA TGTGCCAGCAGCTTATGGGACTACAATAACTATGGCTACACCTTC.

The chain recombines TRBV11-2 with TRBJ2-6; D remains ambiguous. Trimming took 1 base from V and 2 from J, leaving 12 bases between them. The CDR3 consists of 17 residues. Germline CDR1 and CDR2: SGHAT and FQNNGV. CDR3 DNA: TGTGCCAGCAGCTTAGGGGCAGCTTATGCTGGGGCCAACGTCCTGACTTTC. Translation: CASSLGAAYAGANVLTF.

This chain connects TRBV6-1 to TRBJ1-2; 11 nucleotides agree with TRBD1. The CDR3 covers 15 residues. Trimming cost V 6 bases and J 10 bases; bases outside gene matches: 13. Looked up from germline, CDR1 is MNHNS and CDR2 is SASEGT. DNA for the CDR3: TGTGCCAGCAGCGGACAGGGGGCGCAGGGTGTGTCCTACACCTTC. Amino acids: CASSGQGAQGVSYTF.

V is TRBV7-9 and J is TRBJ1-6; TRBD1 agrees at 9 bases. Germline lookup yields CDR1 SEHNR and CDR2 FQNEAQ (reference sequence). The CDR3 spans 16 residues. V shed 1 base and J 9 bases; nucleotides not matched to a gene: 7. CDR3 nucleotide sequence: TGTGCCAGCAGCTTAGACCCGGGACAGGGAAGTTCACCCCTCCACTTT. This gives the protein CASSLDPGQGSSPLHF.

The rearrangement joins TRBV19 to TRBJ1-5; D may be TRBD1 (5 bases). In germline, CDR1 is LNHDA, CDR2 SQIVND (reference sequence). The V gene lost 2 bases and the J gene lost 5 bases, with 13 bases spanning the gap. The CDR3 extends over 15 amino acids. CDR3 protein: CASSIPREYHQPQHF. CDR3 sequence (DNA): TGTGCCAGTAGTATACCCAGGGAATACCATCAGCCCCAGCATTTT.

This sequence joins TRBV5-1 and TRBJ2-3, with D possibly TRBD1 on 7 matching bases. CDR1 SGHRS and CDR2 YFSETQ come from the germline V gene. Trimming shortened V by 0 bases and J by 1 base, and 12 bases separated the two germline ends. The CDR3 spans 16 residues. CDR3 DNA: TGCGCCAGCAGCTTGGAAGGCAGGGGGGGCACAGATACGCAGTATTTT. Protein product: CASSLEGRGGTDTQYF.

The chain has TRBV27 and TRBJ2-7; D is perhaps TRBD2 (7 bases). The ends were cut back, 2 bases at V and 0 bases at J, with 11 bases in the middle. The CDR3 loop spans 15 amino acids. CDR1 is MNHEY and CDR2 is SMNVEV in the germline V gene (reference sequence). CDR3 loop: CASSLRGGPSYEQYF. As DNA, the CDR3 is TGTGCCAGCAGTTTAAGGGGGGGGCCCTCCTACGAGCAGTACTTC.

The chain couples TRBV6-5 to TRBJ1-1; D is uncertain. V was trimmed by 3 bases and J by 4 bases, leaving 9 bases between them. There are 13 residues in the CDR3. CDR1 and CDR2 (germline): MNHEY, SVGAGI. The CDR3 DNA is TGTGCCAGCAGTTATAGGGCGGGCACTGAAGCTTTCTTT. Translating it yields CASSYRAGTEAFF.

Of note for this clone: The germline gene is not matched at one end of the junction; a read error may be the cause. Within the sample, other DNA sequences also encode this same CDR3. The rearrangement joins TRBV4-3 to TRBJ2-7; D possibly corresponds to TRBD2 (5 bases). The CDR3 is 15 amino acids. Germline CDR1 is LGHNA and CDR2 is YSLEER. The CDR3 sequence is CASSQDWVGKYEQYF. The CDR3 coding sequence is TGCGCCAGTAGCCAAGATTGGGTCGGGAAGTACGAGCAGTACTTC.

The chain is built from TRBV6-1 and TRBJ1-5; no reliable D call. CDR3 size: 13 residues. Trimming removed 2 bases from V and 6 bases from J, with 8 bases in between. Germline loops: CDR1 MNHNS, CDR2 SASEGT. CDR3 amino acids: CASSEFSGQPQHF. The CDR3 nucleotides are TGTGCCAGCAGTGAATTCTCAGGTCAGCCCCAGCATTTT.

The rearrangement joins TRBV10-2 to TRBJ2-7; 8 bases line up with TRBD1. Germline V lookup: CDR1 WSHSY, CDR2 SAAADI. The CDR3 sequence is 13 residues long. Trimming cost V 6 bases and J 5 bases; bases outside gene matches: 6. CDR3 nucleotides: TGCGCCAGCAGCAGGACAGGGTCCCACGAGCAGTACTTC. Protein: CASSRTGSHEQYF.

This clone was seen a few times. The chain has TRBV27 and TRBJ1-5; D is unclear. CDR3 length equals 12 residues. V was trimmed by 6 bases and J by 7 bases, leaving 10 bases between them. Germline V CDR1 and CDR2: MNHEY, SMNVEV (reference sequence). The CDR3 sequence: CASSPLGQPQHF. The CDR3 region has the DNA TGTGCCAGCAGCCCCCTCGGGCAGCCCCAGCATTTT.

This clone was detected only once. V is TRBV5-4 and J is TRBJ2-7; no clear D gene. Trimming cost V 0 bases and J 0 bases, with 13 bases left between them. Germline V CDR1 and CDR2: SGHNT, YYREEE (reference sequence). CDR3 length equals 16 residues. CDR3 DNA sequence: TGTGCCAGCAGCTTGGGGTGGCGCATAAGCTCCTACGAGCAGTACTTC. Translation gives CASSLGWRISSYEQYF.

This chain links TRBV6-1 with TRBJ2-5, with no clear D. The V gene lost 11 bases and the J gene lost 0 bases, with 13 bases spanning the gap. This CDR3 is 13 amino acids long. CDR1 MNHNS and CDR2 SASEGT come from the germline V gene. This CDR3 is CAGNTEYQETQYF. CDR3 bases: TGTGCCGGCAACACAGAGTACCAAGAGACCCAGTACTTC.

The rearrangement joins TRBV9 to TRBJ2-1; no reliable D call. Germline CDR1 reads SGDLS; CDR2 reads YYNGEE. The V and J ends lost 0 bases and 4 bases respectively, with 14 bases between them. The CDR3 covers 16 residues. In DNA form, the CDR3 reads TGTGCCAGCAGCGTAGAGTTTTCTACATCTTACAATGAGCAGTTCTTC. It codes for CASSVEFSTSYNEQFF. The variable domain in full, completed from reference TRBV9 and TRBJ2-1, reads DSGVTQTPKHLITATGQRVTLRCSPRSGDLSVYWYQQSLDQGLQFLIQYYNGEERAKGNILERFSAQQFPDLHSELNLSSLELGDSALYFCASSVEFSTSYNEQFFGPGTRLTVL.

CDR3 loop: CASSQASEGTQYF. The CDR3 DNA reads TGTGCCAGCAGCCAGGCCAGTGAGGGTACGCAGTATTTT. The chain links TRBV4-2 to TRBJ2-3, with a weak D call TRBD2 (5 bases). This CDR3 spans 13 amino acids. The V gene lost 3 bases and the J gene lost 8 bases, with 12 bases spanning the gap. Germline loops: CDR1 LGHNA, CDR2 YNFKEQ.

This chain connects TRBV11-3 to TRBJ2-4; D is unclear. Trimming pared 3 bases from V and 3 bases from J, leaving 6 bases between. Germline V gene sequence: CDR1 SGHNT, CDR2 YENEEA. This CDR3 has 13 residues. CDR3 DNA sequence: TGTGCCAGCAGCTTGACTTTCAAAAACATTCAGTACTTC. Translation gives CASSLTFKNIQYF.

The sample holds one count of this clone. CDR3 nucleotide sequence: TGTGCCAGTAGTGGGGTTTTCGGGCAGCCCCAGCATTTT. Protein sequence: CASSGVFGQPQHF. The chain joins TRBV19 to TRBJ1-5, with D unresolved. Trimming took 5 bases from V and 7 from J, leaving 12 bases between them. This CDR3 has 13 amino acids. Germline CDR1 is LNHDA and CDR2 is SQIVND (reference sequence).

The CDR3 region has the DNA TGTGCCAGCTCATCTCTATTAGCGGGAGGGCCCTATACGCAGTATTTT. Protein sequence: CASSSLLAGGPYTQYF. The chain carries TRBV18 and TRBJ2-3; TRBD2 agrees at 11 bases. This CDR3 comprises 16 residues. CDR1 and CDR2 from the germline V gene are KGHSH and LQKENI. V shed 5 bases and J 7 bases; nucleotides not matched to a gene: 11.